This passage covers 6 T cell receptor beta chains from one sample sequenced in a study of T cell repertoires in ileal Crohn's disease. The assay was immunoSEQ multiplex PCR, and TCRdb's table has in-frame clones only and misses some. The data contain over 6,500 clones, approximately 82% of them singletons. Source material: ileal tissue. The receptors were sampled from an adult with Crohn's disease.

This rearrangement joins TRBV6-1 to TRBJ1-5; D uncertain. The CDR3 has 15 amino acids. V was pared by 3 bases and J by 0 bases, with 9 bases between. CDR1 is MNHNS and CDR2 is SASEGT in the germline V gene. The CDR3 loop is CASSDPQYSNQPQHF. The CDR3, as DNA: TGTGCCAGCAGTGATCCACAATATAGCAATCAGCCCCAGCATTTT.

The chain recombines TRBV5-1 with TRBJ2-1; D not resolved. Trimming took off 2 bases at V and 8 bases at J, with 14 bases between the two ends. From germline, CDR1 is SGHRS and CDR2 YFSETQ. There are 14 residues in the CDR3. CDR3 sequence (DNA): TGCGCCAGCAGCTTAGAGAAACTCCGGGATGAGCAGTTCTTC. It specifies CASSLEKLRDEQFF.

The CDR3 DNA is TGTGCCAGCAGTGAAACTAGCGGGAGGTCCTACAATGAGCAGTTCTTC. As protein: CASSETSGRSYNEQFF. The chain combines TRBV25-1 with TRBJ2-1, with 12 bases identical to TRBD2. The trim removed 2 bases at V and 1 base at J, leaving 0 bases unmatched. Germline V gene lookup returns CDR1 MGHDK and CDR2 SYGVNS. The CDR3 is made up of 16 amino acids.

The V call is TRBV7-9, the J call TRBJ2-3, with D unclear. There are 12 residues in the CDR3. CDR1 and CDR2 (germline): SEHNR, FQNEAQ (reference sequence). Trimming stripped 3 bases from V and 4 bases from J, with 5 bases between. CDR3 region: CASSFPADTQYF. The CDR3 nucleotides are TGTGCCAGCAGCTTCCCGGCAGATACGCAGTATTTT.

The rearrangement uses TRBV25-1 and TRBJ1-2, with no clear D. Germline V gene sequence: CDR1 MGHDK, CDR2 SYGVNS. With 2 bases removed from V and 0 bases from J, the gap between germline ends came to 16 bases. This CDR3 has 17 residues. CDR3 loop: CASSETKGREPNYGYTF. As DNA, the CDR3 is TGTGCCAGCAGTGAAACCAAGGGAAGGGAGCCTAACTATGGCTACACCTTC.

With regard to this clone: The junction departs from germline at one end; a sequencing error may be responsible. Distinct nucleotide sequences in the sample also encode this CDR3. This chain uses TRBV5-6 with TRBJ2-1; TRBD2 matches at 8 bases. CDR1 is SGHDT and CDR2 is YYEEEE in the germline V gene. The CDR3 extends over 15 amino acids. The CDR3 loop is CASNIWTSFGDEQFF. The CDR3 DNA follows: TGCGCCAGCAACATCTGGACTAGCTTCGGCGATGAGCAGTTCTTC.